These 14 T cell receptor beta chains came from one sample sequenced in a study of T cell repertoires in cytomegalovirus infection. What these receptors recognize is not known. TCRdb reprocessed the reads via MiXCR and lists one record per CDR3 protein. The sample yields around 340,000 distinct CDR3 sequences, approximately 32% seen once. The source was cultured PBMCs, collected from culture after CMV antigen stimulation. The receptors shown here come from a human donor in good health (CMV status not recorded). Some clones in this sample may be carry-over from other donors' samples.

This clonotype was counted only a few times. The CDR3 reads CASSAHSYEQYF. As DNA, the CDR3 is TGTGCCAGCAGCGCCCACTCCTACGAGCAGTACTTC. The chain is built from TRBV7-2 and TRBJ2-7; unclear D gene. The CDR3 sequence is 12 residues long. Trimming left V 5 bases short and J 0 bases short, with 5 bases between. CDR1 is SGHTA, CDR2 FQGNSA, per germline.

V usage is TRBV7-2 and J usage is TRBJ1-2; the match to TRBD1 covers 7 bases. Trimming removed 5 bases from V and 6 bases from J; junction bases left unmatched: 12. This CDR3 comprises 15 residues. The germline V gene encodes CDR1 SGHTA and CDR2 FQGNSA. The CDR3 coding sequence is TGTGCCAGCAGCCGACTGACAGGGACCTCGAATGGCTACACCTTC. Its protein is CASSRLTGTSNGYTF.

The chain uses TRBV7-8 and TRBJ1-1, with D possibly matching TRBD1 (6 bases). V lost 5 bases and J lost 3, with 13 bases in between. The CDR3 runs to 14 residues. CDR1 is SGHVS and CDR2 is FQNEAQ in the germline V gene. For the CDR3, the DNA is TGTGCCAGCAGCCACAGGGAACCCTACACTGAAGCTTTCTTT. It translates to CASSHREPYTEAFF.

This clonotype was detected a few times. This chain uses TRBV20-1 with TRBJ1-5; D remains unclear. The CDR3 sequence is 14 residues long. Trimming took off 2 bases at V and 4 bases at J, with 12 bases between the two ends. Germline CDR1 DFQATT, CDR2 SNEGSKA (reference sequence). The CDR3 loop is CSARPPAVNQPQHF. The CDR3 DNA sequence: TGCAGTGCTAGACCTCCCGCAGTAAATCAGCCCCAGCATTTT.

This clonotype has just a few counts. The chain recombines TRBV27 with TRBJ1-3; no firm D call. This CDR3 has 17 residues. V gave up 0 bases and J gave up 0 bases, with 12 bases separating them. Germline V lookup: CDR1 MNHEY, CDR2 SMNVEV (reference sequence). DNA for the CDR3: TGTGCCAGCAGTTTATCCGGGAGATTCAGCTCTGGAAACACCATATATTTT. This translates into CASSLSGRFSSGNTIYF.

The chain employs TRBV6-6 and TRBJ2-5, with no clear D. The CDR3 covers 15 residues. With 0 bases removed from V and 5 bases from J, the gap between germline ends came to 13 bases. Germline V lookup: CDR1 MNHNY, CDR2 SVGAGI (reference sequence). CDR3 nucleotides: TGTGCCAGCAGTTACTCTTCCAGTCCCCTGGAGACCCAGTACTTC. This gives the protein CASSYSSSPLETQYF.

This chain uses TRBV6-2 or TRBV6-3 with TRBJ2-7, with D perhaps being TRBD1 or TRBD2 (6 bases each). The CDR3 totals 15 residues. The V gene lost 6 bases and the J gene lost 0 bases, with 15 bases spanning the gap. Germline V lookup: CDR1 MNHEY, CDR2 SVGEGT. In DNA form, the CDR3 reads TGTGCCAGCAGGCTTTTGGGGGGCTTCTCCTACGAGCAGTACTTC. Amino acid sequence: CASRLLGGFSYEQYF.

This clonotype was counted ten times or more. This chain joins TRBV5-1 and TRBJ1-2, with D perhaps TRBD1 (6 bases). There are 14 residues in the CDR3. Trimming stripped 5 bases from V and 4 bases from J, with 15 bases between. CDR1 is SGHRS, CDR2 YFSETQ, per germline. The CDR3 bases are TGCGCCAGCAGTAGCTTGGACAGACTCTATGGCTACACCTTC. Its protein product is CASSSLDRLYGYTF. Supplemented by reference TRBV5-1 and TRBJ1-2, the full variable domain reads KAGVTQTPRYLIKTRGQQVTLSCSPISGHRSVSWYQQTPGQGLQFLFEYFSETQRNKGNFPGRFSGRQFSNSRSEMNVSTLELGDSALYLCASSSLDRLYGYTFGSGTRLTVV.

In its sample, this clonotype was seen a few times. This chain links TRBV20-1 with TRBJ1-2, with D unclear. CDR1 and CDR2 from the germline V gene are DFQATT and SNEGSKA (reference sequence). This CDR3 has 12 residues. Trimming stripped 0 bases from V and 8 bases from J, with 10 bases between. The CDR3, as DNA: TGCAGTGCTAGAGATTATGGAGAAGGCTACACCTTC. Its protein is CSARDYGEGYTF.

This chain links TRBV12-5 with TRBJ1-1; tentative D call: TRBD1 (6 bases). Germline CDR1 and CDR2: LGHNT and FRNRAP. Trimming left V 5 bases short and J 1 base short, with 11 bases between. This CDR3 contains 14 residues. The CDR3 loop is CASGPRGKNTEAFF. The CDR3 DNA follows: TGTGCTAGTGGTCCCAGGGGCAAGAACACTGAAGCTTTCTTT.

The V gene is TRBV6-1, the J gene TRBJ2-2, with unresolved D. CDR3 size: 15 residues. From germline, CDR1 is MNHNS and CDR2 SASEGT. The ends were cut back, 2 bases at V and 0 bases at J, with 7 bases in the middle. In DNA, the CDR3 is TGTGCCAGCAGTGAACGGCAGGCGAACACCGGGGAGCTGTTTTTT. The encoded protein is CASSERQANTGELFF.

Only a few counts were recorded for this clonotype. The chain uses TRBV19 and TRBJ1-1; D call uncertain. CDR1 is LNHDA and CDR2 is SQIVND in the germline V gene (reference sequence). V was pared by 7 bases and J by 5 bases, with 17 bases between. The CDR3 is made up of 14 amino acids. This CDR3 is CASNDPGGSTEAFF. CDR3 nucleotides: TGTGCCAGTAACGACCCGGGAGGGAGTACTGAAGCTTTCTTT.

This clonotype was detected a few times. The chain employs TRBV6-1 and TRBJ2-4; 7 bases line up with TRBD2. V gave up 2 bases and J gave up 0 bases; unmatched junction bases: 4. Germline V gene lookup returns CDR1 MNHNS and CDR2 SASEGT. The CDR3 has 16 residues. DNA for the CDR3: TGTGCCAGCAGTGAACGGACTAGGGCAGCCAAAAACATTCAGTACTTC. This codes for CASSERTRAAKNIQYF.

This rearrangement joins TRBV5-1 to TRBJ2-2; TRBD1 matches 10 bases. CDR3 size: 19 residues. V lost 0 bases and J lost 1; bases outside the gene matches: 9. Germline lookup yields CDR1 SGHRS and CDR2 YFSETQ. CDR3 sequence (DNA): TGCGCCAGCAGCTTGGAGGGGACAGGGGATTTATGGAACACCGGGGAGCTGTTTTTT. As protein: CASSLEGTGDLWNTGELFF.